The next 25 T cell receptor beta chains were all read from a single sample in a study of blood T cell repertoires in COVID-19. The protocol was immunoSEQ multiplex PCR, while the TCRdb copy is restricted to in-frame clones and leaves out a portion. This table has about 70,000 clones, approximately 85% appearing once. The sequencing input was peripheral blood. These receptors all come from a man older than 75 with acute or convalescent COVID-19.

CDR3 residues: CASSDLVQKNTEAFF. CDR3 in DNA: TGTGCCAGCAGTGATTTGGTGCAGAAGAACACTGAAGCTTTCTTT. The gene calls are TRBV6-1 and TRBJ1-1; D is uncertain. Per germline, CDR1 MNHNS and CDR2 SASEGT. CDR3 length: 15 residues. Deletions cut 3 bases from V and 1 base from J, with 12 bases between.

The chain carries TRBV9 and TRBJ1-2; TRBD1 might be the D (5 bases). The CDR3 is made up of 15 amino acids. The germline CDR1 and CDR2 sequences are SGDLS and YYNGEE. Trimming shortened V by 4 bases and J by 0 bases, and 13 bases separated the two germline ends. CDR3 coding DNA: TGTGCCAGCAGCCCAAGACAGAATCCTAACTATGGCTACACCTTC. Translation gives CASSPRQNPNYGYTF.

V gene TRBV6-6 combines with J gene TRBJ1-2; D gene unclear. Per the germline V gene, CDR1 is MNHNY and CDR2 is SVGAGI (reference sequence). V was shortened by 6 bases and J by 6 bases, with 8 bases between the two germline ends. This CDR3 is built from 11 residues. In DNA form, the CDR3 reads TGTGCCAGCAGGTTTCCGGATGGCTACACCTTC. This sequence encodes CASRFPDGYTF.

This chain uses TRBV28 with TRBJ1-5; D might be TRBD1 (6 bases). The germline gives CDR1 MDHEN, CDR2 SYDVKM. V lost 4 bases, J lost 6 bases, and 19 bases lay in between. The CDR3 totals 16 residues. The CDR3 is CASSSTGGAMGQPQHF. In DNA form, the CDR3 reads TGTGCCAGCAGTTCCACCGGGGGGGCTATGGGTCAGCCCCAGCATTTT.

The chain carries TRBV4-2 and TRBJ2-3, with 15 bases identical to TRBD2. The trim removed 3 bases at V and 2 bases at J, leaving 15 bases unmatched. The CDR3 extends over 21 amino acids. Germline CDR1 is LGHNA and CDR2 is YNFKEQ. The DNA of the CDR3 is TGTGCCAGCAGCCATGGACCGGGATGGGGACTAGCGGGAGGAACCACAGATACGCAGTATTTT. Translation gives CASSHGPGWGLAGGTTDTQYF.

The chain joins TRBV7-2 to TRBJ1-5; no reliable D call. Trimming cost V 1 base and J 8 bases, with 9 bases left between them. CDR1 and CDR2 from the germline V gene are SGHTA and FQGNSA. The CDR3 has 13 amino acids. CDR3 protein: CASSLGGVKPQHF. In DNA, the CDR3 is TGTGCCAGCAGCTTAGGCGGGGTTAAGCCCCAGCATTTT.

J is TRBJ2-7 and V is TRBV3-1 (or the pseudogene TRBV3-2); 9 nucleotides line up with TRBD1. The trim removed 4 bases at V and 1 base at J, leaving 8 bases unmatched. CDR3 length: 16 amino acids. Germline V gene sequence: CDR1 LGHDT, CDR2 YNNKEL (reference sequence). CDR3 DNA sequence: TGTGCCAGCAGCCTCACAGGGGGCGCAGGGTCCTACGAGCAGTACTTC. Its protein product is CASSLTGGAGSYEQYF.

The chain recombines TRBV7-9 with TRBJ2-7, with a weak D call TRBD1 (5 bases). Per germline, CDR1 SEHNR and CDR2 FQNEAQ (reference sequence). Trimming removed 3 bases at V and 2 bases at J, with 23 bases between. This CDR3 is 18 amino acids long. DNA of the CDR3: TGTGCCAGCAGCTTCCGACCCACAGGAGCCTACGGAACCTACGAGCAGTACTTC. Protein sequence: CASSFRPTGAYGTYEQYF.

In nucleotides, the CDR3 is TGTGCCAGCAGCTTAGTCCAGGGGGATGAGCAGTTCTTC. Amino acids: CASSLVQGDEQFF. V gene TRBV11-1 combines with J gene TRBJ2-1, with 7 nucleotides matching TRBD1. The germline gives CDR1 SGHAT, CDR2 FQDESV (reference sequence). This CDR3 is built from 13 residues. J gave up 8 bases and V 1 base, and 2 bases lay outside the gene matches.

The gene calls are TRBV7-8 and TRBJ2-1; 9 bases align to TRBD2. Trimming at V came to 7 bases and at J to 4 bases, leaving 5 bases not matched to a gene. The CDR3 contains 14 residues. Germline V CDR1 and CDR2: SGHVS, FQNEAQ. CDR3 in amino acids: CASTWAGGYNEQFF. CDR3 nucleotide sequence: TGTGCCAGCACCTGGGCGGGGGGGTACAATGAGCAGTTCTTC.

The genes are TRBV3-1 (or the pseudogene TRBV3-2) and TRBJ2-5; TRBD2 agrees at 14 bases. Germline V CDR1 and CDR2: LGHDT, YNNKEL (reference sequence). V dropped 4 bases and J dropped 5; count of bases not matched to a gene: 6. The CDR3 loop spans 16 amino acids. The CDR3 here is CASSRRTSGGLETQYF. The CDR3 nucleotides are TGTGCCAGCAGCCGCCGGACTAGCGGGGGGCTTGAGACCCAGTACTTC.

The V gene is TRBV4-1, the J gene TRBJ2-5; a possible D gene is TRBD1 (5 bases). CDR1 MGHRA and CDR2 YSYEKL come from the germline V gene. This CDR3 has 17 residues. The V and J ends lost 4 bases and 4 bases respectively, with 22 bases between them. For the CDR3, the DNA is TGCGCCAGCAGCCGTTCTACCCCACAGGTAGTCGGAGAGACCCAGTACTTC. Translating gives CASSRSTPQVVGETQYF.

This chain links TRBV28 with TRBJ2-5; 9 nucleotides agree with TRBD1. With 2 bases clipped from V and 5 bases from J, the junction kept 6 bases outside the gene matches. Germline loops: CDR1 MDHEN, CDR2 SYDVKM. The CDR3 contains 15 residues. CDR3 protein: CASSLQQGAGETQYF. For the CDR3, the DNA is TGTGCCAGCAGTTTACAACAGGGGGCGGGGGAGACCCAGTACTTC.

The genes are TRBV7-9 and TRBJ2-7; a weak D match, TRBD2 (6 bases). The V end lost 5 bases, the J end lost 7 bases, and 21 bases lay between the germline ends. Germline values: CDR1 SEHNR, CDR2 FQNEAQ (reference sequence). This CDR3 spans 15 amino acids. CDR3 nucleotides: TGTGCCAGCAGCGAAGATTACACCTCAGGAGGGGAGCAGTACTTC. Translating it yields CASSEDYTSGGEQYF.

The chain uses TRBV5-1 and TRBJ2-2; D uncertain. This CDR3 has 15 amino acids. Per the germline V gene, CDR1 is SGHRS and CDR2 is YFSETQ. The V end lost 0 bases, the J end lost 5 bases, and 11 bases lay between the germline ends. The CDR3 protein is CASSLVSTATGELFF. CDR3 nucleotides: TGCGCCAGCAGCTTGGTATCTACAGCTACCGGGGAGCTGTTTTTT.

This clone was observed a single time. The CDR3 reads CASSSRSAGVNYNEQFF. The CDR3 DNA follows: TGTGCCAGCAGCTCACGGTCGGCGGGAGTAAACTACAATGAGCAGTTCTTC. The chain has TRBV7-6 and TRBJ2-1; TRBD2 matches 7 bases. Trimming cost V 4 bases and J 3 bases; bases outside gene matches: 12. This CDR3 is 17 amino acids long. Germline V gives CDR1 SGHVS, CDR2 FNYEAQ.

This clone came up once. The chain combines TRBV11-3 with TRBJ2-3; 10 nucleotides match TRBD1. V was clipped by 5 bases and J by 2 bases; unmatched bases: 4. CDR1 is SGHNT and CDR2 is YENEEA in the germline V gene. The length of the CDR3 is 15 residues. CDR3 in DNA: TGTGCCAGCAGCCTAGGGACAGGGGACACAGATACGCAGTATTTT. It codes for CASSLGTGDTDTQYF.

This chain links TRBV2 with TRBJ2-5, with 14 bases identical to TRBD2. The CDR3 is made up of 18 amino acids. Trimming took 6 bases from V and 0 from J; bases not matched to a gene: 9. Germline V gene lookup returns CDR1 SNHLY and CDR2 FYNNEI. CDR3 region: CASSPGLAGGVYQETQYF. The CDR3 DNA sequence: TGTGCCAGCAGCCCCGGACTAGCGGGAGGAGTCTACCAAGAGACCCAGTACTTC.

CDR3 sequence: CAWTPPVQFNQPQHF. Here the CDR3 DNA reads TGTGCCTGGACCCCGCCGGTTCAATTCAATCAGCCCCAGCATTTT. The chain uses TRBV30 and TRBJ1-5; the D is unclear. With 4 bases removed from V and 3 bases from J, the gap between germline ends came to 16 bases. This CDR3 is built from 15 residues. Germline CDR1 is GTSNPN and CDR2 is SVGIG (reference sequence). Using reference TRBV30 and TRBJ1-5 for the parts outside the CDR3, the full variable domain is SQTIHQWPATLVQPVGSPLSLECTVEGTSNPNLYWYRQAAGRGLQLLFYSVGIGQISSEVPQNLSASRPQDRQFILSSKKLLLSDSGFYLCAWTPPVQFNQPQHFGDGTRLSIL.

The V call is TRBV7-9, the J call TRBJ2-7; TRBD1 aligns across 7 bases. The germline CDR1 and CDR2 sequences are SEHNR and FQNEAQ (reference sequence). Germline trimming cut 5 bases from V and 1 base from J; bases unmatched to any gene: 2. CDR3 length: 13 amino acids. The CDR3 DNA sequence: TGTGCCAGCAGCCCGGACAGGTCCTACGAGCAGTACTTC. Translation: CASSPDRSYEQYF.

This chain connects TRBV5-1 to TRBJ2-2; D is possibly TRBD1 (6 bases). Germline lookup yields CDR1 SGHRS and CDR2 YFSETQ. The CDR3 runs 14 residues. V shed 6 bases and J shed 4 bases, with 13 bases lying between them. CDR3: CASTSGVTTGELFF. The CDR3 nucleotides read TGCGCCAGCACCTCAGGGGTCACCACCGGGGAGCTGTTTTTT.

The chain joins TRBV19 to TRBJ1-5; TRBD1 is a possible D gene (6 bases). Germline V gives CDR1 LNHDA, CDR2 SQIVND (reference sequence). The CDR3 runs 18 residues. V lost 1 base, J lost 2 bases, and 18 bases lay in between. The CDR3 here is CASSIVGRRGRGNQPQHF. CDR3 nucleotides: TGTGCCAGTAGTATAGTAGGGCGCAGGGGAAGGGGCAATCAGCCCCAGCATTTT.

The gene calls are TRBV5-1 and TRBJ1-4, with TRBD1 identical over 7 bases. Germline values: CDR1 SGHRS, CDR2 YFSETQ. The CDR3 is made up of 16 amino acids. V lost 4 bases to trimming and J lost 0 bases; unmatched junction nucleotides: 6. The CDR3 here is CASSPGQSTTNEKLFF. The CDR3 region has the DNA TGCGCCAGCAGCCCGGGACAGTCTACAACTAATGAAAAACTGTTTTTT.

This clone was seen only once. A read error may account for a junction end that differs from germline. The CDR3 is CATSPSASGASYNSPLHF. The CDR3 DNA reads TGTGCCACCTCACCGTCGGCGTCAGGGGCGAGCTATAATTCACCCCTCCACTTT. The chain employs TRBV18 and TRBJ1-6; perhaps TRBD1 as D (6 bases). Looked up from germline, CDR1 is KGHSH and CDR2 is LQKENI. The CDR3 runs 18 residues.

CDR3 protein: CASSLTGDFHLYQETQYF. The CDR3 DNA sequence: TGCGCCAGCAGCTTGACAGGGGACTTTCACCTGTACCAAGAGACCCAGTACTTC. The chain uses TRBV5-1 and TRBJ2-5; maybe TRBD1 (7 bases). The V end lost 1 base, the J end lost 0 bases, and 19 bases lay between the germline ends. CDR1 SGHRS and CDR2 YFSETQ come from the germline V gene. The CDR3 is 18 residues long.